This record covers a single TCR beta chain. The antigen is unknown. CD8+ and CD4+ T cells circulating in blood were sequenced for TCR beta. TEMRA cells were FACS-enriched, while CD8+ and CD4+ T cells were negatively isolated. The RNA input was roughly 0.45 to 1 ug, and it was reverse transcribed with random hexamers. TCR beta CDR3 was amplified by immunoSEQ covering 54 Vbeta and 13 Jbeta. One entry per CDR3 protein results from TCRdb running MiXCR on the immunoSEQ multiplex PCR reads. The sample includes roughly 200,000 distinct CDR3 sequences, more than 90% seen only once; the top ten take under 0.095%. These data are taken from a study of CD8 T cells in Susac syndrome. Study results and caveats: The authors acknowledged that the study's TCR sequencing and HLA analysis involved relatively few individuals.

Germline CDR1 is SGHTA and CDR2 is FQGNSA. The CDR3 consists of 13 residues. The ends were cut back, 3 bases at V and 10 bases at J, with 13 bases in the middle. The sequence was collected from a human donor with multiple sclerosis. Sequencing used CD4+ T cells from PBMCs. V and J are TRBV7-2 and TRBJ2-1; D remains unclear. CDR3 sequence reads: CASSLDGLREQFF. As DNA, the CDR3 is TGTGCCAGCAGCTTGGACGGGCTCCGCGAGCAGTTCTTC.